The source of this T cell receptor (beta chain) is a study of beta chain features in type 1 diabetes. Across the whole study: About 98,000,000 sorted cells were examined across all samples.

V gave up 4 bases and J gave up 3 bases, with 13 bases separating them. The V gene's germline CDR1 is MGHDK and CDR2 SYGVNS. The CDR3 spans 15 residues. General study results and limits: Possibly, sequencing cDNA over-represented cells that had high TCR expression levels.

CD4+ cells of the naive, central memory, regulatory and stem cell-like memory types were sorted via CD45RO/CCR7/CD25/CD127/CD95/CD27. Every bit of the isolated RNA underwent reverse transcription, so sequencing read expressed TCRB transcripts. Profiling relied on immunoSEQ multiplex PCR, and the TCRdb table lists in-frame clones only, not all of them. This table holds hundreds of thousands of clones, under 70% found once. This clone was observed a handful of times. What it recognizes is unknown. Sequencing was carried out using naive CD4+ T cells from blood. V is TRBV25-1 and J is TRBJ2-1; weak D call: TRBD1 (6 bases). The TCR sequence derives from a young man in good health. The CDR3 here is CASSAGQFGYNEQFF. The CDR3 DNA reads TGTGCCAGCAGTGCAGGACAGTTCGGCTACAATGAGCAGTTCTTC.